This T cell receptor beta chain was recorded in a study of cytotoxic CD8 clonotypes in ibrutinib-treated CLL. Findings and caveats of the study: Clonality correlated strongly with circulating CD8+ T cells and exceeded age-matched healthy donors at baseline. At progression, clonality fell back toward baseline after rising at ibrutinib response. With treatment, public clonotypes, which were uncommon, either contracted or remained stable.

V was pared by 6 bases and J by 4 bases, with 15 bases between. Per germline, CDR1 MNHNS and CDR2 SASEGT. This CDR3 spans 14 amino acids. Details on this clone: Its antigen is currently unknown.

Target depth was 1 in 200,000 to 1 in 1 million T cells, about 10x per clonotype. Sequencing was performed with immunoSEQ multiplex PCR; in TCRdb, only in-frame clones are kept and a portion is missing. The data contain approximately 300,000 clones, roughly 85% of them singletons. The chain joins TRBV6-1 to TRBJ1-1; the D gene is possibly TRBD1 (6 bases). The sequence derives from a human donor with chronic lymphocytic leukemia. This material consisted of PBMCs, taken before ibrutinib treatment. The CDR3 nucleotides are TGTGCCAGCAGGACCTACAGGGCAAGCACTGAAGCTTTCTTT. Protein: CASRTYRASTEAFF.